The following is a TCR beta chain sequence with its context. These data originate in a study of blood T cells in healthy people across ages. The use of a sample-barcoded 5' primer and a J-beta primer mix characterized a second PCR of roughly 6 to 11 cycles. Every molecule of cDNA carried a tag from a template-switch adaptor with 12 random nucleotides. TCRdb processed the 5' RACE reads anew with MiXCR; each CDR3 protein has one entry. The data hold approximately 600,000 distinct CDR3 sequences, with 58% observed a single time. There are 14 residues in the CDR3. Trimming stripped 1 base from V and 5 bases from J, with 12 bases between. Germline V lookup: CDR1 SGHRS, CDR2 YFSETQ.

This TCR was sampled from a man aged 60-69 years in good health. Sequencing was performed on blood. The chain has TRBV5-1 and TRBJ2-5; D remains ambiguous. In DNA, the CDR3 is TGCGCCAGCAGCTTGCCGCATACTCAGGAGACCCAGTACTTC. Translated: CASSLPHTQETQYF.